These 30 T cell receptor beta chains originate from one sample sequenced in a study of cytomegalovirus exposure and HLA in healthy donors. The PCR was carried out with 60 Vbeta primers and 13 Jbeta primers. Profiled with immunoSEQ multiplex PCR; TCRdb holds only in-frame clones, not every one. Of 30,000 to 40,000 clones in the sample, approximately 79% were seen once. Sequencing was performed on PBMCs. The receptor set was obtained from a woman aged 18 to 35 in good health and CMV-seropositive.

This clone has a handful of counts. The genes are TRBV6-5 and TRBJ2-7, with 14 positions matching TRBD2. The CDR3 consists of 15 residues. The trim removed 5 bases at V and 5 bases at J, leaving 5 bases unmatched. CDR1 is MNHEY, CDR2 SVGAGI, per germline. The CDR3 DNA reads as TGTGCCAGCAGTCTCGGGACTAGCGGGAGCGACGAGCAGTACTTC. Translating gives CASSLGTSGSDEQYF.

This chain joins TRBV2 and TRBJ2-7; 8 nucleotides agree with TRBD1. Trimming removed 6 bases from V and 3 bases from J; junction bases left unmatched: 1. The CDR3 contains 12 residues. The V gene's germline CDR1 is SNHLY and CDR2 FYNNEI. CDR3 sequence reads: CASRGQVYEQYF. The CDR3, as DNA: TGTGCCAGCAGGGGACAGGTCTACGAGCAGTACTTC.

V and J are TRBV4-3 and TRBJ2-7; TRBD1 agrees at 7 bases. Per the germline V gene, CDR1 is LGHNA and CDR2 is YSLEER. The CDR3 has 15 residues. Trimming cost V 1 base and J 1 base; bases outside gene matches: 4. This chain's CDR3 is CASSQALQGSYEQYF. DNA of the CDR3: TGCGCCAGCAGCCAAGCTTTACAGGGGTCCTACGAGCAGTACTTC.

The chain employs TRBV4-2 and TRBJ1-2; 9 bases are shared with TRBD1. Trimming took 4 bases from V and 5 from J; bases not matched to a gene: 2. The length of the CDR3 is 13 residues. Germline lookup yields CDR1 LGHNA and CDR2 YNFKEQ. CDR3 bases: TGTGCCAGCAGCCCCGGACAGGGGTATGGCTACACCTTC. The encoded protein is CASSPGQGYGYTF.

The chain recombines TRBV4-3 with TRBJ2-1; 9 bases are a match to TRBD1. The CDR3 length is 16 residues. Germline CDR1 is LGHNA and CDR2 is YSLEER. Trimming cost V 0 bases and J 9 bases; bases outside gene matches: 9. CDR3 bases: TGCGCCAGCAGCCAAGAGCCCCGGGACAGGGTGGGTGAGCAGTTCTTC. It encodes CASSQEPRDRVGEQFF.

The chain joins TRBV6-4 to TRBJ2-2, with TRBD2 matching 12 bases. J lost 5 bases, V lost 8 bases, and 6 bases had no gene match. This CDR3 is built from 15 residues. Per germline, CDR1 MRHNA and CDR2 SNTAGT. The CDR3 here is CASGRLAGDTGELFF. The CDR3 bases are TGTGCCAGCGGAAGACTAGCGGGAGATACCGGGGAGCTGTTTTTT.

The chain couples TRBV4-1 to TRBJ2-1; 9 positions match TRBD2. The germline gives CDR1 MGHRA, CDR2 YSYEKL. Trimming removed 0 bases from V and 8 bases from J; junction bases left unmatched: 14. CDR3 length equals 18 residues. In nucleotides, the CDR3 is TGCGCCAGCAGCCAAGATCGGGGTAGCGGGGGTCCCCTCGATGAGCAGTTCTTC. Amino acid sequence: CASSQDRGSGGPLDEQFF.

This clone was detected only once. This chain connects TRBV7-6 to TRBJ1-2, with D possibly TRBD1 on 5 matching bases. This CDR3 region has 14 residues. Germline V CDR1 and CDR2: SGHVS, FNYEAQ. V lost 5 bases, J lost 4 bases, and 14 bases lay in between. The CDR3 spells CASSKERGGYGYTF. The CDR3 region has the DNA TGTGCCAGCAGCAAAGAGCGGGGGGGCTATGGCTACACCTTC.

This sequence joins TRBV30 and TRBJ1-2, with 9 bases lining up with TRBD1. V was clipped by 0 bases and J by 7 bases; unmatched bases: 3. The CDR3 spans 13 residues. Germline V gene lookup returns CDR1 GTSNPN and CDR2 SVGIG (reference sequence). The CDR3 loop is CAWSVRTGVGYTF. DNA for the CDR3: TGTGCCTGGAGTGTCAGGACAGGGGTTGGCTACACCTTC.

In nucleotides, the CDR3 is TGCGCCAGCAGCCAAGTCGACCTGGGACTAGCGGGAGGAAATGAGCAGTACTTC. Amino acid sequence: CASSQVDLGLAGGNEQYF. The chain carries TRBV4-1 and TRBJ2-7, with 15 positions matching TRBD2. The CDR3 totals 18 residues. The J segment lost 7 bases and the V segment lost 1 base, leaving 11 bases of the junction unmatched. CDR1 is MGHRA and CDR2 is YSYEKL in the germline V gene.

This clone was observed once. The rearrangement links TRBV5-4 to TRBJ1-6; D gene unclear. Germline V lookup: CDR1 SGHNT, CDR2 YYREEE (reference sequence). V lost 4 bases, J lost 16 bases, and 15 bases lay in between. The CDR3 totals 12 residues. CDR3 coding DNA: TGTGCCAGCAGCCAACAAAGCGGCAGGCTCCACTTT. This sequence encodes CASSQQSGRLHF.

The chain recombines TRBV2 with TRBJ2-2; TRBD1 is a possible D gene (5 bases). The germline V gene has CDR1 SNHLY and CDR2 FYNNEI. This CDR3 has 17 residues. The V gene lost 6 bases and the J gene lost 1 base, with 18 bases spanning the gap. The CDR3 reads CASSEPRAGWNTGELFF. CDR3 DNA sequence: TGTGCCAGCAGCGAACCCAGGGCAGGGTGGAACACCGGGGAGCTGTTTTTT.

The V gene is TRBV9, the J gene TRBJ2-7, with D maybe TRBD1 (5 bases). Trimming pared 0 bases from V and 4 bases from J, leaving 17 bases between. There are 16 residues in the CDR3. Germline V gene data show CDR1 as SGDLS and CDR2 as YYNGEE. CDR3 in DNA: TGTGCCAGCAGCGTAGTAGGCGAAGGGGCCTTTTACGAGCAGTACTTC. Translating it yields CASSVVGEGAFYEQYF. Drawing the rest from reference TRBV9 and TRBJ2-7, the complete variable domain is DSGVTQTPKHLITATGQRVTLRCSPRSGDLSVYWYQQSLDQGLQFLIQYYNGEERAKGNILERFSAQQFPDLHSELNLSSLELGDSALYFCASSVVGEGAFYEQYFGPGTRLTVT.

V is TRBV6-1 and J is TRBJ2-7, with D perhaps matching TRBD2 (6 bases). V dropped 4 bases and J dropped 1 base, with 11 bases sitting between them. CDR1 MNHNS and CDR2 SASEGT come from the germline V gene. The CDR3 covers 14 residues. The CDR3 loop reads CASSAGLRSYEQYF. CDR3 DNA sequence: TGTGCCAGCAGTGCGGGACTTCGTTCCTACGAGCAGTACTTC.

The V call is TRBV10-3, the J call TRBJ2-7; 15 bases align to TRBD2. With 10 bases clipped from V and 5 bases from J, the junction kept 9 bases outside the gene matches. Per germline, CDR1 ENHRY and CDR2 SYGVKD. This CDR3 spans 15 amino acids. This chain's CDR3 is CATHAGLAGGNEQYF. The DNA for the CDR3 is TGTGCCACCCATGCGGGACTAGCGGGGGGAAACGAGCAGTACTTC.

V gene TRBV11-3 combines with J gene TRBJ2-2; 10 bases match TRBD2. Trimming cost V 4 bases and J 8 bases; bases outside gene matches: 4. CDR1 and CDR2 (germline): SGHNT, YENEEA. This CDR3 has 14 residues. CDR3 residues: CASSSGLAMGELFF. DNA for the CDR3: TGTGCCAGCAGCTCGGGACTAGCGATGGGGGAGCTGTTTTTT.

This clone has only a few counts. This chain links TRBV14 with TRBJ1-1; D unclear. This CDR3 has 13 residues. V was shortened by 5 bases and J by 0 bases, with 7 bases between the two germline ends. Germline lookup yields CDR1 SGHDN and CDR2 FVKESK. The CDR3 protein is CASSSRLNTEAFF. The DNA for the CDR3 is TGTGCCAGCAGCTCTAGATTGAACACTGAAGCTTTCTTT.

This clone showed up just a few times. V and J are TRBV11-2 and TRBJ2-3; D is uncertain. The germline gives CDR1 SGHAT, CDR2 FQNNGV. Trimming left V 2 bases short and J 3 bases short, with 12 bases between. This CDR3 comprises 15 residues. The CDR3, as DNA: TGTGCCAGCAGCTTATTAGTAGCCACTACAGATACGCAGTATTTT. It yields the protein CASSLLVATTDTQYF.

The J gene is TRBJ2-2, the V gene TRBV9, with TRBD2 matching over 8 bases. Losses at the gene ends were 4 bases for V and 0 bases for J; bases not matched to a gene: 5. Germline CDR1 reads SGDLS; CDR2 reads YYNGEE. This CDR3 has 16 amino acids. The CDR3 nucleotides read TGTGCCAGCAGCCCTCGACTAGCGACGAACACCGGGGAGCTGTTTTTT. Translated: CASSPRLATNTGELFF.

This clone was counted only a few times. The V and J genes are TRBV5-4 and TRBJ2-6; D ambiguous. V lost 4 bases, J lost 0 bases, and 8 bases lay in between. Germline-derived CDR1 and CDR2 are SGHNT and YYREEE (reference sequence). The CDR3 contains 15 residues. The CDR3 protein is CASSGTASGANVLTF. Here the CDR3 DNA reads TGTGCCAGCAGCGGAACAGCCTCTGGGGCCAACGTCCTGACTTTC.

The V gene is TRBV4-3, the J gene TRBJ2-7; D may be TRBD1 (5 bases). The CDR3 totals 14 residues. V was shortened by 1 base and J by 2 bases, with 9 bases between the two germline ends. Germline V gene sequence: CDR1 LGHNA, CDR2 YSLEER. The CDR3: CASSQVTGPYEQYF. The CDR3 DNA follows: TGCGCCAGCAGCCAAGTAACAGGACCCTACGAGCAGTACTTC.

The chain employs TRBV11-2 and TRBJ2-5, with TRBD2 as a possible D gene (6 bases). The end of the DNA aligns better with TRBJ2-7, so the J call may be wrong. CDR3 length equals 15 residues. CDR1 and CDR2 (germline): SGHAT, FQNNGV. In DNA, the CDR3 is TGTGCCAGCAGCTCTTCCGGGAGTAGACCCTACGAGCAGTACTTC. It specifies CASSSSGSRPYEQYF.

This sequence joins TRBV4-2 and TRBJ2-3; 10 bases map to TRBD1. V gave up 3 bases and J gave up 4 bases; unmatched junction bases: 10. Germline V gene lookup returns CDR1 LGHNA and CDR2 YNFKEQ. This CDR3 contains 17 residues. CDR3 nucleotide sequence: TGTGCCAGCAGCCACTTCCGGGACAGGGGACCCCCAGATACGCAGTATTTT. This translates into CASSHFRDRGPPDTQYF.

This clone was found a few times. The chain couples TRBV7-6 to TRBJ1-2, with 9 bases aligning to TRBD1. The length of the CDR3 is 15 residues. V lost 4 bases to trimming and J lost 5 bases; unmatched junction nucleotides: 8. Looked up from germline, CDR1 is SGHVS and CDR2 is FNYEAQ. The chain's CDR3 is CASSSQGTGNYGYTF. For the CDR3, the DNA is TGTGCCAGCAGCTCCCAAGGGACAGGGAATTATGGCTACACCTTC. Looking up the rest from reference TRBV7-6 and TRBJ1-2 gives the full variable domain: GAGVSQSPRYKVTKRGQDVALRCDPISGHVSLYWYRQALGQGPEFLTYFNYEAQQDKSGLPNDRFSAERPEGSISTLTIQRTEQRDSAMYRCASSSQGTGNYGYTFGSGTRLTVV.

The rearrangement joins TRBV21-1 to TRBJ1-3; the table assigns TRBD1, which was not confirmed against the DNA. TRBV21-1 is a recognized pseudogene. This CDR3 has 16 amino acids. CDR3 bases: TGTGCCAGCAGCGTATGGACAGACCCCGAAAGTGACACCATATATTTT. Translating it yields CASSVWTDPESDTIYF.

This rearrangement joins TRBV9 to TRBJ1-1; D remains ambiguous. Germline lookup yields CDR1 SGDLS and CDR2 YYNGEE. The CDR3 sequence is 13 residues long. V was clipped by 3 bases and J by 1 base, with 7 bases between them. This CDR3 is CASSGSRNTEAFF. The CDR3 DNA reads TGTGCCAGCAGCGGGTCCAGGAACACTGAAGCTTTCTTT.

In this sample, this clone turned up once. The rearrangement links TRBV30 to TRBJ2-1; 12 nucleotides align to TRBD1. Germline V gene data show CDR1 as GTSNPN and CDR2 as SVGIG (reference sequence). The CDR3 loop spans 15 amino acids. Trimming removed 4 bases from V and 8 bases from J; junction bases left unmatched: 9. The CDR3 DNA reads TGTGCCTGGATTCAAGGGACAGGGGGCTTTTATGAGCAGTTCTTC. The encoded protein is CAWIQGTGGFYEQFF.

The chain employs TRBV11-2 and TRBJ2-1; the match to TRBD2 covers 11 bases. Germline loops: CDR1 SGHAT, CDR2 FQNNGV. This CDR3 contains 15 residues. J was trimmed by 6 bases and V by 5 bases; bases with no gene match: 6. CDR3 nucleotides: TGTGCCAGCAGCGCCCCCGGGACTAGCGGCAATGAGCAGTTCTTC. This gives the protein CASSAPGTSGNEQFF.

The chain couples TRBV7-9 to TRBJ2-7; TRBD1 matches 11 bases. The CDR3 length is 14 residues. The germline V gene has CDR1 SEHNR and CDR2 FQNEAQ (reference sequence). Trimming at V came to 4 bases and at J to 3 bases, leaving 2 bases not matched to a gene. CDR3 protein: CASSSGTGGYEQYF. The DNA of the CDR3 is TGTGCCAGCAGCTCCGGGACAGGGGGCTACGAGCAGTACTTC. Looking up the rest from reference TRBV7-9 and TRBJ2-7 gives the full variable domain: DTGVSQNPRHKITKRGQNVTFRCDPISEHNRLYWYRQTLGQGPEFLTYFQNEAQLEKSRLLSDRFSAERPKGSFSTLEIQRTEQGDSAMYLCASSSGTGGYEQYFGPGTRLTVT.

This chain links TRBV6-4 with TRBJ2-1, with TRBD2 identical over 10 bases. The CDR3 runs to 16 residues. CDR1 is MRHNA and CDR2 is SNTAGT in the germline V gene. Losses at the gene ends were 6 bases for V and 4 bases for J; bases not matched to a gene: 9. The CDR3 DNA follows: TGTGCCAGCAGCCCTTCTAGCGGGAGTGGGTACAATGAGCAGTTCTTC. Amino acids: CASSPSSGSGYNEQFF.